The 25 T cell receptor beta chains below all came from one sample that was sequenced in a study of identical twins. TCRdb re-called the 5' RACE reads through MiXCR, storing one row per CDR3 protein. Among hundreds of thousands of distinct CDR3 sequences, roughly a tenth were seen once, and the ten largest hold 5.1%. Sequencing was done on a sample of memory (CD45RO+) T cells sorted from blood. The receptors originated from a woman in her late teens or twenties in good health.

This clonotype came up a few times. CDR3 loop: CASSLGVGEAFF. The CDR3 DNA sequence: TGTGCCAGCAGCTTGGGGGTTGGCGAAGCTTTCTTT. The rearrangement links TRBV7-6 to TRBJ1-1; perhaps TRBD1 as D (5 bases). Between the trimmed V and J ends, which lost 3 bases and 8 bases, there was a span of 10 bases. This CDR3 region has 12 residues. From germline, CDR1 is SGHVS and CDR2 FNYEAQ.

The rearrangement uses TRBV18 and TRBJ2-4; 9 nucleotides align to TRBD1. V lost 6 bases and J lost 9; bases outside the gene matches: 15. CDR3 length: 16 amino acids. Per the germline V gene, CDR1 is KGHSH and CDR2 is LQKENI. CDR3 in amino acids: CASSRTQGASRTIQYF. CDR3 DNA: TGTGCCAGCTCCCGAACACAGGGGGCATCGCGAACCATTCAGTACTTC.

The genes are TRBV20-1 and TRBJ2-1; 11 bases fit TRBD2. Losses at the gene ends were 5 bases for V and 7 bases for J; bases not matched to a gene: 13. Germline CDR1 reads DFQATT; CDR2 reads SNEGSKA (reference sequence). The CDR3 has 16 amino acids. The CDR3 loop is CSAGVLLAGVSNEQFF. The CDR3 coding sequence is TGCAGTGCTGGGGTCTTACTAGCGGGAGTCAGTAATGAGCAGTTCTTC.

This clonotype was recorded a few times. This rearrangement joins TRBV20-1 to TRBJ2-3; the match to TRBD2 covers 8 bases. The CDR3 covers 16 residues. CDR1 and CDR2 (germline): DFQATT, SNEGSKA (reference sequence). Trimming removed 3 bases from V and 7 bases from J; junction bases left unmatched: 15. CDR3 in DNA: TGCAGTGCTAGCCTTGGGGGAGCGGGGGACGACTATACGCAGTATTTT. Translation: CSASLGGAGDDYTQYF.

This clonotype appeared many times. The chain has TRBV12-3 or TRBV12-4 and TRBJ1-2; D is unclear. V was trimmed by 6 bases and J by 2 bases, leaving 13 bases between them. The CDR3 has 14 residues. CDR3 region: CASSRYERNYGYTF. The CDR3 coding sequence is TGTGCCAGCAGCCGCTACGAAAGGAACTATGGCTACACCTTC.

The chain links TRBV7-9 to TRBJ1-4; 7 bases line up with TRBD1. In germline, CDR1 is SEHNR, CDR2 FQNEAQ (reference sequence). The V gene end was trimmed by 3 bases and the J gene end by 5 bases; junction bases not matched to a gene: 6. This CDR3 spans 15 amino acids. This CDR3 reads CASSFGQVPNEKLFF. DNA for the CDR3: TGTGCCAGCAGCTTCGGACAGGTTCCAAATGAAAAACTGTTTTTT.

This clonotype was seen a few times. The gene calls are TRBV20-1 and TRBJ1-1; 9 nucleotides match TRBD1. Germline values: CDR1 DFQATT, CDR2 SNEGSKA (reference sequence). The CDR3 is 11 amino acids. J gave up 8 bases and V 5 bases, and 3 bases lay outside the gene matches. The CDR3 nucleotides are TGCAGTGCTGACGGGACAGGGGAAGCTTTCTTT. Protein sequence: CSADGTGEAFF.

This sequence joins TRBV2 and TRBJ2-1; tentatively, D is TRBD2 (5 bases). Trimming shortened V by 8 bases and J by 9 bases, and 17 bases separated the two germline ends. Germline CDR1 SNHLY, CDR2 FYNNEI. The CDR3 runs 13 residues. The CDR3, as DNA: TGTGCCAGCTCATACAGCGGTGGCCCTGAGCAGTTCTTC. This codes for CASSYSGGPEQFF.

This clonotype was counted between two and nine times. The V gene is TRBV12-3 or TRBV12-4, the J gene TRBJ2-3; D call uncertain. V was trimmed by 4 bases and J by 1 base, leaving 21 bases between them. The length of the CDR3 is 18 residues. CDR3 residues: CASSYQTGSRVGTDTQYF. In DNA form, the CDR3 reads TGTGCCAGCAGTTACCAAACGGGCTCCCGTGTGGGCACAGATACGCAGTATTTT.

This clonotype was seen ten or more times. The rearrangement links TRBV18 to TRBJ1-3; D ambiguous. The CDR3 is 16 amino acids. Germline CDR1 reads KGHSH; CDR2 reads LQKENI. The V end lost 3 bases, the J end lost 0 bases, and 12 bases lay between the germline ends. The CDR3 DNA reads as TGTGCCAGCTCACCGCGTCAGTTATTCTCTGGAAACACCATATATTTT. This gives the protein CASSPRQLFSGNTIYF.

There are a few counts of this clonotype. The gene calls are TRBV20-1 and TRBJ2-1; D is unclear. The CDR3 sequence is 15 residues long. Germline V gene data show CDR1 as DFQATT and CDR2 as SNEGSKA (reference sequence). Trimming pared 0 bases from V and 8 bases from J, leaving 17 bases between. CDR3 sequence reads: CSARDEATGGHEQFF. The CDR3 coding sequence is TGCAGTGCTAGAGATGAAGCTACCGGTGGGCATGAGCAGTTCTTC.

This chain connects TRBV12-3 or TRBV12-4 to TRBJ2-2; D is unresolved. The CDR3 has 15 amino acids. Trimming shortened V by 2 bases and J by 4 bases, and 11 bases separated the two germline ends. The CDR3 spells CASSLWGSGTGELFF. The CDR3 coding sequence is TGTGCCAGCAGTTTATGGGGTAGTGGCACCGGGGAGCTGTTTTTT.

This clonotype was counted only a few times. The rearrangement uses TRBV15 and TRBJ1-2; 8 bases align to TRBD1. The CDR3 has 15 amino acids. The V gene's germline CDR1 is LNHNV and CDR2 YYDKDF (reference sequence). The V gene end was trimmed by 1 base and the J gene end by 8 bases; junction bases not matched to a gene: 9. Here the CDR3 reads CATSRGGTGGRGYTF. The CDR3 DNA is TGTGCCACCAGCAGAGGGGGGACAGGCGGAAGGGGCTACACCTTC.

This clonotype was observed a handful of times. The rearrangement uses TRBV2 and TRBJ1-1; D remains unclear. The CDR3 spans 15 residues. Germline V gene lookup returns CDR1 SNHLY and CDR2 FYNNEI. V was cut by 6 bases and J by 1 base, with 15 bases left in between. The CDR3 region has the DNA TGTGCCAGCAGCGCAAACGGGGTGGGGAACACTGAAGCTTTCTTT. This sequence encodes CASSANGVGNTEAFF.

This clonotype has a handful of counts. This sequence joins TRBV2 and TRBJ2-2; the D is unclear. Trimming cost V 8 bases and J 3 bases, with 13 bases left between them. The CDR3 is 14 residues long. Germline CDR1 is SNHLY and CDR2 is FYNNEI. In DNA form, the CDR3 reads TGTGCCAGCTCCCCGCAGGCCCACACCGGGGAGCTGTTTTTT. It yields the protein CASSPQAHTGELFF.

This clonotype was counted ten times or more. This chain links TRBV12-3 or TRBV12-4 with TRBJ1-2; the D is unclear. The CDR3 runs to 15 residues. V was cut by 6 bases and J by 8 bases, with 22 bases left in between. This CDR3 reads CASSPSIRLSGGYTF. In nucleotides, the CDR3 is TGTGCCAGCAGCCCAAGCATCAGACTATCGGGGGGCTACACCTTC.

A few counts support this clonotype. The gene calls are TRBV5-6 and TRBJ2-1; 9 positions agree with TRBD2. The CDR3 consists of 15 residues. Germline assignment: CDR1 SGHDT and CDR2 YYEEEE. The V and J ends lost 0 bases and 10 bases, in that order; junction bases with no gene match: 8. CDR3 amino acids: CASSLGGTSFGEQFF. The CDR3 region has the DNA TGTGCCAGCAGCTTGGGTGGGACTAGCTTCGGCGAGCAGTTCTTC. The full variable domain, rest sourced from reference TRBV5-6 and TRBJ2-1, is DAGVTQSPTHLIKTRGQQVTLRCSPKSGHDTVSWYQQALGQGPQFIFQYYEEEERQRGNFPDRFSGHQFPNYSSELNVNALLLGDSALYLCASSLGGTSFGEQFFGPGTRLTVL.

The chain has TRBV27 and TRBJ1-2; D gene ambiguous. Germline V gives CDR1 MNHEY, CDR2 SMNVEV (reference sequence). The CDR3 extends over 14 amino acids. The V end was cut by 6 bases, the J end by 0 bases, with 11 bases between. CDR3 DNA: TGTGCCAGCAGCTCCCGCTCAGCTAACTATGGCTACACCTTC. Its protein product is CASSSRSANYGYTF.

The J gene is TRBJ2-6, the V gene TRBV5-6; 7 nucleotides align to TRBD2. The CDR3 is made up of 17 amino acids. J lost 9 bases, V lost 0 bases, and 12 bases had no gene match. CDR1 and CDR2 (germline): SGHDT, YYEEEE. CDR3 sequence (DNA): TGTGCCAGCAGCTTGGGTCGGTGGGAGGGGAGTGTCAACGTCCTGACTTTC. This gives the protein CASSLGRWEGSVNVLTF.

This clonotype was found a few times. The J gene is TRBJ2-3, the V gene TRBV27; D is uncertain. The CDR3 loop spans 15 amino acids. Germline V gives CDR1 MNHEY, CDR2 SMNVEV (reference sequence). Trimming took off 3 bases at V and 2 bases at J, with 12 bases between the two ends. The CDR3 loop reads CASSFSWQPTDTQYF. The CDR3, as DNA: TGTGCCAGCAGTTTCAGTTGGCAACCCACAGATACGCAGTATTTT.

The chain's CDR3 is CASSSVGTSRHEQFF. In nucleotides, the CDR3 is TGTGCCAGCAGCTCCGTAGGGACTAGTCGCCATGAGCAGTTCTTC. The chain is built from TRBV7-9 and TRBJ2-1, with 8 bases aligning to TRBD2. CDR1 is SEHNR, CDR2 FQNEAQ, per germline (reference sequence). V trimming: 4 bases; J trimming: 8 bases; junction bases outside the gene matches: 10. This CDR3 has 15 residues.

There are a few counts of this clonotype. The chain links TRBV24-1 to TRBJ2-2; 7 bases line up with TRBD1. The junction had 9 bases not matched to a gene; V was cut back by 3 bases and J by 6 bases. CDR3 length: 16 amino acids. The germline V gene has CDR1 KGHDR and CDR2 SFDVKD. CDR3 nucleotides: TGTGCCACCAGTGATCCCCGGACAGGAGGTCCCGGGGAGCTGTTTTTT. Translating it yields CATSDPRTGGPGELFF.

This clonotype turned up a few times. The chain combines TRBV12-3 or TRBV12-4 with TRBJ2-3; TRBD2 agrees at 7 bases. This CDR3 is built from 13 residues. V shed 8 bases and J 2 bases; nucleotides not matched to a gene: 4. Written as DNA, the CDR3 is TGTGCCAGCCGGGAGGTACACACAGATACGCAGTATTTT. Protein: CASREVHTDTQYF.

For the CDR3, the DNA is TGTGCCAGCAGTTACTCTCAGGGAAGCGCGGGCTACACCTTC. Translated, it gives CASSYSQGSAGYTF. The rearrangement joins TRBV6-5 to TRBJ1-2; D is perhaps TRBD1 (5 bases). CDR3 length: 14 amino acids. CDR1 and CDR2 (germline): MNHEY, SVGAGI. The germline V and J ends were trimmed by 0 bases and 8 bases, with 13 bases remaining between them.

This clonotype came up a few times. CDR3 protein: CASSYFTGGEQFF. DNA of the CDR3: TGTGCCAGCAGCTACTTCACAGGGGGTGAGCAGTTCTTC. The chain joins TRBV3-1 to TRBJ2-1; 8 positions agree with TRBD1. CDR1 is LGHDT and CDR2 is YNNKEL in the germline V gene (reference sequence). V was clipped by 5 bases and J by 9 bases; unmatched bases: 6. The CDR3 covers 13 residues.